The TCR beta chain under discussion was sequenced for a study of cytomegalovirus exposure and HLA in healthy donors. Study-wide results and limits: A few CMV-associated chains were confirmed in vitro to be specific for CMV antigens. The study designated fewer than 200 TCR beta chains cytomegalovirus-associated. According to a subsequent analysis, TCR clusters from the first cohort were inclined to appear together in the 90 to 150 validation repertoires.

TCRdb's copy holds only in-frame clones and misses some; the assay was immunoSEQ multiplex PCR. The repertoire includes around 75,000 clones, about 85% of them detected once, and about 3% sits in the top ten. On this clone: Antigen unknown.

Sequenced material: PBMCs. The clonotype originates from a man aged 25-40 years in good health and CMV-seronegative.

The CDR3 sequence: CASSVGSGTPSYEQYF. The CDR3 DNA follows: TGTGCCAGCAGCGTAGGTTCCGGGACACCATCCTACGAGCAGTACTTC. The chain uses TRBV9 and TRBJ2-7; D possibly corresponds to TRBD1 (6 bases). The germline V gene has CDR1 SGDLS and CDR2 YYNGEE. This CDR3 has 16 residues. Trimming removed 0 bases at V and 1 base at J, with 14 bases between.